The rows below give T cell receptor beta chains drawn from one sample of a study of PD-1 blockade in classical Hodgkin lymphoma. Here immunoSEQ multiplex PCR was the method, and the copy in TCRdb shows in-frame clones only, minus some. Of roughly 49,000 clones listed, roughly 90% were seen once; the top ten hold about 15%. The material was peripheral blood mononuclear cells (PBMCs), obtained before the fourth cycle of nivolumab. These TCRs come from a human donor with classical Hodgkin lymphoma. The CDR3 runs from the conserved cysteine through the conserved F or W. Fields, in order: V gene, J gene, D gene, clone size, CDR3 DNA, CDR3 protein. A D gene is named only where the DNA matches it firmly. Clone size appears in some rows only: once, few, many, or a class for an expanded clone.

v_call: TRBV9
j_call: TRBJ2-5
d_call: -
clone_size: many
cdr3_nt: TGTGCCAGCAGCGTAGGAAACGGTAGGGGGGAGACCCAGTACTTC
cdr3_aa: CASSVGNGRGETQYF

v_call: TRBV27
j_call: TRBJ2-5
d_call: TRBD2
clone_size: -
cdr3_nt: TGTGCCAGCAGTTTAGCTCCCGGGACTAGGAGTGAGACCCAGTACTTC
cdr3_aa: CASSLAPGTRSETQYF

v_call: TRBV6-5
j_call: TRBJ1-2
d_call: -
clone_size: -
cdr3_nt: TGTGCCAGCATGGCTTTCTATGGCTACACCTTC
cdr3_aa: CASMAFYGYTF

v_call: TRBV7-3
j_call: TRBJ2-1
d_call: -
clone_size: once
cdr3_nt: TGTGCCAGCAGCTTAAACCGAGCGGACCTCTTTAATGAGCAGTTCTTC
cdr3_aa: CASSLNRADLFNEQFF

v_call: TRBV7-7
j_call: TRBJ2-1
d_call: -
clone_size: -
cdr3_nt: TGTGCTAGCAGCTTGTCTTTGGTAGCAGCCACTGAGCAGTTCTTC
cdr3_aa: CASSLSLVAATEQFF

v_call: TRBV9
j_call: TRBJ1-2
d_call: -
clone_size: -
cdr3_nt: TGTGCCAGCAGCGTAGAAAACTATGGCTACACCTTC
cdr3_aa: CASSVENYGYTF

v_call: TRBV29-1
j_call: TRBJ2-7
d_call: -
clone_size: -
cdr3_nt: TGCAGCGCCGGGACAACATTCCCTGGGCAGTACTTC
cdr3_aa: CSAGTTFPGQYF

v_call: TRBV11-1
j_call: TRBJ2-7
d_call: TRBD2
clone_size: -
cdr3_nt: TGTGCCAGCAGCCCGACTAGCGGGCGTAGCTCCTACGAGCAGTACTTC
cdr3_aa: CASSPTSGRSSYEQYF

v_call: TRBV9
j_call: TRBJ2-7
d_call: TRBD2
clone_size: -
cdr3_nt: TGTGCCAGCAGCAGCGGGAGGATCGCCTACGAGCAGTACTTC
cdr3_aa: CASSSGRIAYEQYF

v_call: TRBV5-1
j_call: TRBJ2-1
d_call: -
clone_size: -
cdr3_nt: TGCGCCAGCAGCTTGGTGGGATATGAGCAGTTCTTC
cdr3_aa: CASSLVGYEQFF

v_call: TRBV10-1
j_call: TRBJ2-5
d_call: -
clone_size: -
cdr3_nt: TGCGCCAGCAGTGACTCGCCGGGGGAGACCCAGTACTTC
cdr3_aa: CASSDSPGETQYF